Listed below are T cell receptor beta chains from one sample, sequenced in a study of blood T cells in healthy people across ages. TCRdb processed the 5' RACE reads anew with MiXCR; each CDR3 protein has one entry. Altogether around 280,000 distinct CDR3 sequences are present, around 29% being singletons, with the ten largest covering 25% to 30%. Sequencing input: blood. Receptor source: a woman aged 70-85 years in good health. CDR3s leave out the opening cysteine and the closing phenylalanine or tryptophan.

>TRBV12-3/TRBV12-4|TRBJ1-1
ASTPQLGNTEAF
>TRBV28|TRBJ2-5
ASSLSNRGETQY
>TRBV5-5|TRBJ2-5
ASSETSGRALETQY
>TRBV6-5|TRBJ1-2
ASTPSPEYYGYT
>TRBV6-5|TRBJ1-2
ASTTRGGYYGHT
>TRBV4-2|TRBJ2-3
ASSQGRTGATDTQY
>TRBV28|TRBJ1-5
ASRKSGFFQPQH
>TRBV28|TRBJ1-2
ASGPSGRIYGYT
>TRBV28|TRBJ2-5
ASSLASSGSLETQY
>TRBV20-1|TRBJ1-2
SADLAGHYGYT
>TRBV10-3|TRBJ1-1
AIRDRPNTEAF
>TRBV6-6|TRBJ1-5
ASSPQGPGSNQPQH
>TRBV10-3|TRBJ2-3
AISEGEATQY
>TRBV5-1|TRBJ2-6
ASSLGPSGANVPT
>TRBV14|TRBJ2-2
ASSQDNIYTGELF
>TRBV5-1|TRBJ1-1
ASSLGTGLNTEAF
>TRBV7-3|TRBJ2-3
ASSLEGTSTDTQY
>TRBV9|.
ASSGQGAYEQY
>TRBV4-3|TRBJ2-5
ASSQGDRDQETQY
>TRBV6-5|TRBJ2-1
ASRGLNEQF
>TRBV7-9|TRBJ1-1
ASSADRVIVGTEAF
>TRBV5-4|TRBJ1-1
ASSITGETEAF
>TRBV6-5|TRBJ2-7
ASSPTGTSAYEQY
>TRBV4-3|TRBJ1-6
ASSQDRTGGLSPLH
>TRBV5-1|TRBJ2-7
ASSLLSREGRGEQY
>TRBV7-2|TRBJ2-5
ASSLWVSETQY
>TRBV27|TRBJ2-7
ASSPSELYSYGQY
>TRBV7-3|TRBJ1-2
ASSPGQGQFAYGYT
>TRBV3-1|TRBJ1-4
ASSLGTGHEKLF
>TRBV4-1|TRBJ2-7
ASSQGTGVPYEQY
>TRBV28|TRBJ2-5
ASSLVAFQETQY
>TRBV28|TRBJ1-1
ASSFQLQGARTEAF
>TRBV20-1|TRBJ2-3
SALPGTSKRGEQF
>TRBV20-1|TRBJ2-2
SARVNTGELF
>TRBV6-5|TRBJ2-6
ASSYSWQGSSGANVLT
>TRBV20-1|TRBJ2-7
SAVLQGREQY
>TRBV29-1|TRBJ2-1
SLGTGWDEQF
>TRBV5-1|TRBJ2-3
ASSLTTDTQY
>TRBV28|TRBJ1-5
ASSPGQGFQPQH
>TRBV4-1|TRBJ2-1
ASSGDNAYNEQF